Reported below is one T cell receptor (beta chain). The target antigen is unknown. The sample is drawn from a study of early T cells in non-severe SARS-CoV-2 infection. As for the study in general: The chains were unpaired, and the sequenced material was bulk RNA from unsorted whole blood.

Individual cDNA molecules received unique molecular identifiers during library preparation. TCRdb reanalysed the 5' RACE reads using MiXCR and keeps one entry per CDR3 protein. The profile covers some 81,000 distinct CDR3 sequences, with over 8.5% appearing a single time and 4.8% taken by the ten largest. Overall study results and limits: Comparison of clonotypes with VDJdb favored anti-spike CD8 responses while missing private and CD4 specificities.

Germline V gene data show CDR1 as LGHDT and CDR2 as YNNKEL (reference sequence). J was trimmed by 2 bases and V by 1 base; bases with no gene match: 13. The CDR3 spans 18 residues. The sample taken for sequencing was whole blood. This chain connects TRBV3-1 to TRBJ2-7, with 8 nucleotides matching TRBD2. The source is an adult who was a healthcare worker with PCR-confirmed SARS-CoV-2 infection or an uninfected control (not recorded which). For the CDR3, the DNA is TGTGCCAGCAGCCAAGGACACCGCAGCGGGAGAGGGGCCTACGAGCAGTACTTC. Translation gives CASSQGHRSGRGAYEQYF.